This passage covers 17 T cell receptor beta chains from one sample sequenced in a study of OX40 agonist ivuxolimab in advanced cancers. Profiling relied on immunoSEQ multiplex PCR, and the TCRdb table lists in-frame clones only, not all of them. Among tens of thousands of clones, about nine tenths were seen once, and the ten largest hold roughly 0.32%. The source material was CD4+ or CD8+ T cells sorted from blood, sampled in a trial of the OX40 agonist ivuxolimab. The receptors here all came from an adult with an advanced solid tumor such as melanoma, head and neck, liver or kidney cancer.

The chain couples TRBV5-1 to TRBJ1-1, with TRBD1 as a possible D gene (6 bases). V lost 4 bases, J lost 4 bases, and 14 bases lay in between. This CDR3 comprises 14 residues. Germline CDR1 is SGHRS and CDR2 is YFSETQ. Here the CDR3 DNA reads TGCGCCAGCAGCACTGGGACATCGGGCACTGAAGCTTTCTTT. Its protein product is CASSTGTSGTEAFF.

V is TRBV5-4 and J is TRBJ2-7; the D is unclear. This CDR3 has 14 amino acids. The germline gives CDR1 SGHNT, CDR2 YYREEE (reference sequence). The V gene lost 0 bases and the J gene lost 7 bases, with 14 bases spanning the gap. The CDR3 region is CASSLDGSLGEQYF. The CDR3 nucleotides read TGTGCCAGCAGCTTGGACGGATCTCTGGGGGAGCAGTACTTC.

The CDR3 DNA is TGTGCCAGCAGTTACGCGACAGGGTATGCTGAAGCTTTCTTT. Its translation: CASSYATGYAEAFF. The V call is TRBV6-5, the J call TRBJ1-1, with 7 nucleotides matching TRBD1. V was pared by 2 bases and J by 6 bases, with 6 bases of the junction left unmatched. CDR3 length equals 14 residues. The V gene's germline CDR1 is MNHEY and CDR2 SVGAGI.

J is TRBJ2-3 and V is TRBV29-1, with TRBD2 as a possible D gene (7 bases). V was trimmed by 3 bases and J by 2 bases, leaving 18 bases between them. This CDR3 contains 16 residues. In germline, CDR1 is SQVTM, CDR2 ANQGSEA. CDR3 nucleotide sequence: TGCAGCGTTGAGGGAAAGGGGGGGGCCCCCACAGATACGCAGTATTTT. It is translated as CSVEGKGGAPTDTQYF.

This clone occurred once. The rearrangement uses TRBV30 and TRBJ1-2; D gene unclear. The CDR3 covers 13 residues. The V gene's germline CDR1 is GTSNPN and CDR2 SVGIG (reference sequence). V was clipped by 1 base and J by 8 bases, with 14 bases between them. CDR3 sequence reads: CAWSANPAGGYTF. DNA of the CDR3: TGTGCCTGGAGTGCCAACCCTGCTGGAGGCTACACCTTC. Together with reference TRBV30 and TRBJ1-2, the CDR3 gives the full variable domain: SQTIHQWPATLVQPVGSPLSLECTVEGTSNPNLYWYRQAAGRGLQLLFYSVGIGQISSEVPQNLSASRPQDRQFILSSKKLLLSDSGFYLCAWSANPAGGYTFGSGTRLTVV.

This chain links TRBV5-4 with TRBJ1-2; no definite D call. The CDR3 has 14 residues. V dropped 4 bases and J dropped 0 bases, with 10 bases sitting between them. CDR1 and CDR2 from the germline V gene are SGHNT and YYREEE (reference sequence). Here the CDR3 DNA reads TGTGCCAGCAGCCCAACAACGCCTAACTATGGCTACACCTTC. Protein product: CASSPTTPNYGYTF.

The CDR3 region has the DNA TGTGCCAGCAGTTCTCGTACAGGGGACGCTTTCTTT. Translation gives CASSSRTGDAFF. The chain is built from TRBV6-6 and TRBJ1-1, with 7 bases matching TRBD1. V shed 4 bases and J 11 bases; nucleotides not matched to a gene: 7. The CDR3 contains 12 residues. Germline V gene lookup returns CDR1 MNHNY and CDR2 SVGAGI (reference sequence).

V is TRBV15 and J is TRBJ2-1; no definite D call. V was cut by 2 bases and J by 7 bases, with 3 bases left in between. Germline loops: CDR1 LNHNV, CDR2 YYDKDF (reference sequence). The CDR3 has 11 residues. CDR3 in amino acids: CATSRFNEQFF. In DNA form, the CDR3 reads TGTGCCACCAGCAGATTTAATGAGCAGTTCTTC.

This clone was counted between two and nine times. CDR3 in amino acids: CAISESRDTNTEAFF. CDR3 in DNA: TGTGCCATCAGTGAGTCCAGGGACACGAACACTGAAGCTTTCTTT. The chain uses TRBV10-3 and TRBJ1-1, with D possibly matching TRBD1 (6 bases). Trimming stripped 0 bases from V and 1 base from J, with 9 bases between. Per the germline V gene, CDR1 is ENHRY and CDR2 is SYGVKD. This CDR3 contains 15 residues.

This clone was counted a single time. The chain employs TRBV7-9 and TRBJ1-2; 8 bases match TRBD1. The trim removed 5 bases at V and 8 bases at J, leaving 16 bases unmatched. The germline CDR1 and CDR2 sequences are SEHNR and FQNEAQ (reference sequence). The CDR3 runs to 16 residues. CDR3 sequence reads: CASSLTPDRVGGGYTF. CDR3 coding DNA: TGTGCCAGCAGCCTAACCCCGGACAGGGTTGGGGGCGGCTACACCTTC.

This chain links TRBV5-4 with TRBJ2-7, with 12 bases that match TRBD1. In germline, CDR1 is SGHNT, CDR2 YYREEE (reference sequence). CDR3 length: 14 amino acids. The ends lost 7 bases at V and 7 bases at J; junction bases unmatched: 9. This CDR3 is CASAPGQGAEEQYF. CDR3 DNA: TGTGCCAGCGCACCGGGACAGGGGGCAGAAGAGCAGTACTTC.

V usage is TRBV19 and J usage is TRBJ1-5; D is possibly TRBD1 (5 bases). The CDR3 sequence is 17 residues long. V gave up 1 base and J gave up 7 bases, with 20 bases separating them. Germline V gene data show CDR1 as LNHDA and CDR2 as SQIVND (reference sequence). The CDR3 region has the DNA TGTGCCAGTAGTATAGTAAGGACACAGGAATTTCAACAGCCCCAGCATTTT. This gives the protein CASSIVRTQEFQQPQHF.

This clone was detected only a few times. J is TRBJ1-6 and V is TRBV9, with D perhaps matching TRBD1 (5 bases). The V end lost 0 bases, the J end lost 9 bases, and 13 bases lay between the germline ends. CDR1 SGDLS and CDR2 YYNGEE come from the germline V gene. The CDR3 sequence is 15 residues long. This CDR3 reads CASSVGQPSGSPLHF. CDR3 in DNA: TGTGCCAGCAGCGTAGGACAGCCGTCCGGTTCACCCCTCCACTTT.

The chain uses TRBV6-4 and TRBJ2-1; a possible D gene is TRBD1 (6 bases). Per the germline V gene, CDR1 is MRHNA and CDR2 is SNTAGT. This CDR3 is built from 14 residues. V lost 6 bases to trimming and J lost 7 bases, with 16 bases between them. CDR3: CASSTTTGMNEQFF. The CDR3 DNA reads as TGTGCCAGCAGCACGACAACAGGGATGAATGAGCAGTTCTTC.

The genes are TRBV4-1 and TRBJ1-4; unclear D gene. CDR3 size: 14 residues. V was shortened by 0 bases and J by 8 bases, with 10 bases between the two germline ends. CDR1 is MGHRA, CDR2 YSYEKL, per germline. This chain's CDR3 is CASSQERVGEKLFF. The CDR3 DNA reads TGCGCCAGCAGCCAAGAGAGGGTTGGCGAAAAACTGTTTTTT.

The chain is built from TRBV10-1 and TRBJ1-1; D is undetermined. Trimming took off 9 bases at V and 11 bases at J, with 19 bases between the two ends. Looked up from germline, CDR1 is WNHNN and CDR2 is SYGVQD (reference sequence). CDR3 length equals 12 residues. The CDR3 loop reads CARAEWGSCAFF. In DNA form, the CDR3 reads TGCGCCAGAGCAGAGTGGGGAAGTTGCGCTTTCTTT.

This chain connects TRBV2 to TRBJ2-1, with 9 bases lining up with TRBD1. After removal of 2 bases from V and 7 bases from J, the junction contained 9 bases not matched to a gene. There are 16 residues in the CDR3. Germline V CDR1 and CDR2: SNHLY, FYNNEI. The CDR3 DNA follows: TGTGCCAGCAGTGAAATCCCACAGGGGGCAAGGAATGAGCAGTTCTTC. It codes for CASSEIPQGARNEQFF.